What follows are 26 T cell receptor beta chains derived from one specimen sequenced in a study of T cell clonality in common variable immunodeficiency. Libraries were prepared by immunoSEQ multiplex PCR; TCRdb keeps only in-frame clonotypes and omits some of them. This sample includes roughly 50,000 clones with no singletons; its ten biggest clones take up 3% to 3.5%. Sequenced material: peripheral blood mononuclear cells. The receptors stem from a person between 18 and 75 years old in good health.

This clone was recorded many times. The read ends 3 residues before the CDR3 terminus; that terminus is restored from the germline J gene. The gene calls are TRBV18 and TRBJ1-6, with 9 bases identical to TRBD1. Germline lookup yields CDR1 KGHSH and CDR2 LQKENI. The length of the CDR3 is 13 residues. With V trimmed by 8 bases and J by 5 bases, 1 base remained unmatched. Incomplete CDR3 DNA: TGTGCCAGCCGGACAGGGGATAATTCACCC. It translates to CASRTGDNSP. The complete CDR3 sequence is CASRTGDNSPLHF.

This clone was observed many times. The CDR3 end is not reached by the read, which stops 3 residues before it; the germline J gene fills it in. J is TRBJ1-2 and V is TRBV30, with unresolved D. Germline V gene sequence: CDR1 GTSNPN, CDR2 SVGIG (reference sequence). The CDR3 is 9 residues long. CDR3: CASQQGYTF. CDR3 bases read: TGTGCCTCACAACAGGGC.

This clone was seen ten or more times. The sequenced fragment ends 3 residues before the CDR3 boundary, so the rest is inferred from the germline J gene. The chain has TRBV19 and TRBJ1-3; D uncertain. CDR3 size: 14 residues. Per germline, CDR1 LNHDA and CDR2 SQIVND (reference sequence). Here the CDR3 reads CASSISGNAGTIYF. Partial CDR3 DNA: TGTGCCAGTAGTATTAGTGGCAACGCCGGGACC.

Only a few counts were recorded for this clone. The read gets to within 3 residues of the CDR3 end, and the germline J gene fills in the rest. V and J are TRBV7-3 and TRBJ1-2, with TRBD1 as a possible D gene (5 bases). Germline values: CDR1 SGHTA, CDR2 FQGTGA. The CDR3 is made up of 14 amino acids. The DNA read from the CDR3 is TGTGCCAGCAGCCCACTAGCGGGACCCTACGAC. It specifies CASSPLAGPYD. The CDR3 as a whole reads CASSPLAGPYDYTF.

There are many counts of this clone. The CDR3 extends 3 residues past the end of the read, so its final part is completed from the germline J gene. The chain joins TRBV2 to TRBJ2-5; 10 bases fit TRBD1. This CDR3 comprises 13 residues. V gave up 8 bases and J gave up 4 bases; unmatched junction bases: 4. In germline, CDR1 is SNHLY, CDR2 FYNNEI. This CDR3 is CASLDRGRETQYF. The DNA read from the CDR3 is TGTGCCAGCCTAGACAGGGGGCGAGAGACC.

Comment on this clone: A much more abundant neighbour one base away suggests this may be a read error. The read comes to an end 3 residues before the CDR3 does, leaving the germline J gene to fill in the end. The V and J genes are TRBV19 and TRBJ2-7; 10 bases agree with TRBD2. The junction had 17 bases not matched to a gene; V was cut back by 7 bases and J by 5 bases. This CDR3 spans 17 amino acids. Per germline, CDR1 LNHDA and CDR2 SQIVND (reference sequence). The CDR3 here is CASTTKALAGVTNEQYF. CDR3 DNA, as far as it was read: TGTGCCAGTACTACAAAGGCCCTAGCGGGAGTCACTAACGAG.

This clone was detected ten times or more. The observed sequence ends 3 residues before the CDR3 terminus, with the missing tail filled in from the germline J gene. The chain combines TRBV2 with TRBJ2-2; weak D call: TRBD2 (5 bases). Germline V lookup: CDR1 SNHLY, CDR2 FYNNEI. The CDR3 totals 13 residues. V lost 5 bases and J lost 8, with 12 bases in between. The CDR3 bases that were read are TGTGCCAGCAGTTATTATAGCGAGGGGGAG. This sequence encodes CASSYYSEGE. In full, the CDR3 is CASSYYSEGELFF. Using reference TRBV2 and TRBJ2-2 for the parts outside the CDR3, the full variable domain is EPEVTQTPSHQVTQMGQEVILRCVPISNHLYFYWYRQILGQKVEFLVSFYNNEISEKSEIFDDQFSVERPDGSNFTLKIRSTKLEDSAMYFCASSYYSEGELFFGEGSRLTVL.

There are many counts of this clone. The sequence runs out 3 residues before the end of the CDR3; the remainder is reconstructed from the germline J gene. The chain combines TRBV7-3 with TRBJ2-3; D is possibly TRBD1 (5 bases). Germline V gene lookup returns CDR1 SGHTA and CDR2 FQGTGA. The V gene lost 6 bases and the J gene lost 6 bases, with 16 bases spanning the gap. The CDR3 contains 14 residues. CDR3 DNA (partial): TGTGCCAGCAGTAACGGTGGGGCAGGGGATACG. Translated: CASSNGGAGDT. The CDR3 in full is CASSNGGAGDTQYF.

CDR3 bases read: TGTGCCAGCAGCTTAGCGCTATCAGGGCGGAATTCACCC. Translated: CASSLALSGRNSP. The CDR3 in full is CASSLALSGRNSPLHF. V is TRBV7-2 and J is TRBJ1-6; a possible D gene is TRBD1 (5 bases). Read sequence stops 3 residues before the CDR3 end, and the germline J gene provides the missing end. Germline V CDR1 and CDR2: SGHTA, FQGNSA. V shed 0 bases and J shed 7 bases, with 13 bases lying between them. This CDR3 comprises 16 residues.

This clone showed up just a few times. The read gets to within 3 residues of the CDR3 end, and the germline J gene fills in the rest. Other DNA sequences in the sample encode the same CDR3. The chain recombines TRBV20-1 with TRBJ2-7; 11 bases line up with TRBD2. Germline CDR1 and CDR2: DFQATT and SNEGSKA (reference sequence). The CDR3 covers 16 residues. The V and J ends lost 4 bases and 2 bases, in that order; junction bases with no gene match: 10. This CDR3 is CSAKGTSGSRAYEQYF. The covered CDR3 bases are TGCAGTGCTAAAGGTACTAGCGGGAGTAGGGCCTACGAG.

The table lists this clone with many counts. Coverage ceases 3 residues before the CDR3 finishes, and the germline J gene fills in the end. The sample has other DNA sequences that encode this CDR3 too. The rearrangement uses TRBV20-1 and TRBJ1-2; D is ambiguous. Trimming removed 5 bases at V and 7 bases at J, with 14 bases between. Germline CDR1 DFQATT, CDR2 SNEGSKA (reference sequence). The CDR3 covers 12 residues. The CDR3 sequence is CSAPALYSGYTF. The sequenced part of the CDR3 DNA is TGCAGTGCTCCGGCCCTTTACAGTGGC.

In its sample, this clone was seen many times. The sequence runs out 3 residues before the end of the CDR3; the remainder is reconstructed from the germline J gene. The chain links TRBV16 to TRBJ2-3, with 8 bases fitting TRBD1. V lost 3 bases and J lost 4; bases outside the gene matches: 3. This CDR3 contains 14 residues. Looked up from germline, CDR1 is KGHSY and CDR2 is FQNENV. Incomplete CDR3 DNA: TGTGCCAGCAGCCAGTTACAGGGGGCAGATACG. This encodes CASSQLQGADT. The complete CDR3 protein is CASSQLQGADTQYF.

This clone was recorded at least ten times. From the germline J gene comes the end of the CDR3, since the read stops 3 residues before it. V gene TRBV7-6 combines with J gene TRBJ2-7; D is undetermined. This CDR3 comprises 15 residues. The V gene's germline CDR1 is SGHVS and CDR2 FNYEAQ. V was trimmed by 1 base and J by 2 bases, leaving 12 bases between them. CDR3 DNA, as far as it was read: TGTGCCAGCAGCTTAGATTCAGGCCATGCCTACGAG. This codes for CASSLDSGHAYE. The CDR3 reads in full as CASSLDSGHAYEQYF. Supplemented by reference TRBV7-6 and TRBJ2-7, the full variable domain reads GAGVSQSPRYKVTKRGQDVALRCDPISGHVSLYWYRQALGQGPEFLTYFNYEAQQDKSGLPNDRFSAERPEGSISTLTIQRTEQRDSAMYRCASSLDSGHAYEQYFGPGTRLTVT.

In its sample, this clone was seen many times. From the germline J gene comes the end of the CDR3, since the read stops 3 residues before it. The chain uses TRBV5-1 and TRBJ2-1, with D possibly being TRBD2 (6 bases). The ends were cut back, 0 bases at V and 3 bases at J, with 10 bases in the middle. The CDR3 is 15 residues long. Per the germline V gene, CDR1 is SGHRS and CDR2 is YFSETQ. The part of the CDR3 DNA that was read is TGCGCCAGCAGCTTGGCTGCGGGAATCTACAATGAG. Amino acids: CASSLAAGIYNE. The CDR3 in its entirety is CASSLAAGIYNEQFF.

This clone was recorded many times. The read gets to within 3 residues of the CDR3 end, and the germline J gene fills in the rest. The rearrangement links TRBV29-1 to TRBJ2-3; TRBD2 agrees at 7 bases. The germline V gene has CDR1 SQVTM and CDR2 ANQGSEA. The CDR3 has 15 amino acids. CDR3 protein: CSAWVASGIQETQYF. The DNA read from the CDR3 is TGCAGCGCGTGGGTGGCTAGCGGAATCCAAGAGACG.

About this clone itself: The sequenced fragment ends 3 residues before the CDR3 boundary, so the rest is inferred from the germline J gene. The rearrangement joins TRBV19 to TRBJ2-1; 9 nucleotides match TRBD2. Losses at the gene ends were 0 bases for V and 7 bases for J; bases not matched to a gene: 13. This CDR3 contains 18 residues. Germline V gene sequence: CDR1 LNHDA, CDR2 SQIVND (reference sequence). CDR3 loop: CASSIDPPGLASSNEQFF. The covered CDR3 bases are TGTGCCAGTAGTATAGATCCTCCGGGACTAGCATCTAGTAATGAG.

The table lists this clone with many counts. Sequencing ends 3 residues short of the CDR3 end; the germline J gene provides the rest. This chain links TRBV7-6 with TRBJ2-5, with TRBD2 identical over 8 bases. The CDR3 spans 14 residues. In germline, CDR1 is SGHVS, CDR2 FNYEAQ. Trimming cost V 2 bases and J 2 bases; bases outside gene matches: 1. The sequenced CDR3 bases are TGTGCCAGCAGCTTACTAGCGGGTCAAGAGACC. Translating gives CASSLLAGQET. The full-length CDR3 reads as CASSLLAGQETQYF.

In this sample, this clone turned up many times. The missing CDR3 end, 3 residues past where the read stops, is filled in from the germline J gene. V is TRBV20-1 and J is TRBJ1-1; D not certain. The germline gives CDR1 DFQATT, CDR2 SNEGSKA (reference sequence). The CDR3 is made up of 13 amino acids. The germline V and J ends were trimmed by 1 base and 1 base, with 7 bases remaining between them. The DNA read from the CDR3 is TGCAGTGCTAGAGGGACTGGGAACACTGAA. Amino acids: CSARGTGNTE. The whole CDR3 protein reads CSARGTGNTEAFF.

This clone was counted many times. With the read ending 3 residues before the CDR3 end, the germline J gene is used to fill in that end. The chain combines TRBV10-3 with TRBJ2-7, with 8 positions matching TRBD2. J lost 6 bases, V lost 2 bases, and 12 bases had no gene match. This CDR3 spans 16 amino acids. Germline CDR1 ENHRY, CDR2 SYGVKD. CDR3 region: CAISENSGSGSGEQYF. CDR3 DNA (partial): TGTGCCATCAGTGAGAATTCTGGGAGCGGGAGCGGCGAG.

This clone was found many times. CDR3 sequence: CAWSRAGARYEQYF. The covered CDR3 bases are TGTGCCTGGAGTCGAGCGGGAGCTCGATACGAG. This sequence joins TRBV30 and TRBJ2-7; TRBD2 agrees at 8 bases. Sequencing ends 3 residues short of the CDR3 end; the germline J gene provides the rest. The CDR3 extends over 14 amino acids. J lost 4 bases, V lost 2 bases, and 7 bases had no gene match. Germline V gene data show CDR1 as GTSNPN and CDR2 as SVGIG (reference sequence).

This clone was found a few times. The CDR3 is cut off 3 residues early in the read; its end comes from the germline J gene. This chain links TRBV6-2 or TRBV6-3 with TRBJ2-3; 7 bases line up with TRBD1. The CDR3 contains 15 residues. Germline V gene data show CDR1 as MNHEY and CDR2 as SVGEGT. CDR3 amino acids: CASSYSRGLGETQYF. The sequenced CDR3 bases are TGTGCCAGCAGTTACTCGAGGGGGCTTGGAGAGACG.

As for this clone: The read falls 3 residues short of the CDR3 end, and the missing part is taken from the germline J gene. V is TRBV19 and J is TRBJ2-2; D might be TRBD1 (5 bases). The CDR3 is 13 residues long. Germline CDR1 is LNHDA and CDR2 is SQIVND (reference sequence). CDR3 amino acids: CASSGRGNEKLFF. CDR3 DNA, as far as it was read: TGTGCCAGTAGTGGTAGGGGTAATGAAAAG.

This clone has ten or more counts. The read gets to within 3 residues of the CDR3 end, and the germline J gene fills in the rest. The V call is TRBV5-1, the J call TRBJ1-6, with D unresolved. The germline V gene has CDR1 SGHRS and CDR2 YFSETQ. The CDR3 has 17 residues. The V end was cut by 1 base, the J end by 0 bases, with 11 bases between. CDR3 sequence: CASSLSAQSSYNSPLHF. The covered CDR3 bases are TGCGCCAGCAGCTTGTCGGCACAGAGCTCCTATAATTCACCC.

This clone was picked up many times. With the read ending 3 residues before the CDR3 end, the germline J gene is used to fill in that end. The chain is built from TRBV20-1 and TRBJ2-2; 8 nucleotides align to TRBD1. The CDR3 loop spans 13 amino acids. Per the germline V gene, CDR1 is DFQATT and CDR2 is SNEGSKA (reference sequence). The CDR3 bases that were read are TGCAGTGCTTCTACAGGGGGTGAATCACCG. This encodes CSASTGGESP. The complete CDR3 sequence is CSASTGGESPLFF.

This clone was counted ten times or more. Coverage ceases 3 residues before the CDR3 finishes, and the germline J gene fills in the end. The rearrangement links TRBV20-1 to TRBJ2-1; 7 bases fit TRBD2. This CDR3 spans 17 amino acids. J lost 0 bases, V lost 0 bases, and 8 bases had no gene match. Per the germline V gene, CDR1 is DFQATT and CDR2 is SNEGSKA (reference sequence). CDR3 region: CSARDQGSGRSYNEQFF. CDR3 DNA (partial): TGCAGTGCTAGAGATCAGGGTAGCGGGCGCTCCTACAATGAG.

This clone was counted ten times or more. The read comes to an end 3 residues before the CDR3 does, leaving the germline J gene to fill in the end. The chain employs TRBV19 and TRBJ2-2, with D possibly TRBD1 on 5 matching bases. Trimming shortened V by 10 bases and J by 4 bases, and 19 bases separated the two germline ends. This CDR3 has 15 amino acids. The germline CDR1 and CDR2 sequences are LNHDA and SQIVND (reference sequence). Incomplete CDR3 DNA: TGTGCCACCCGCTCGTTACAGGCTAGCACCGGGGAG. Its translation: CATRSLQASTGE. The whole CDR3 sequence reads CATRSLQASTGELFF.